This TCR beta chain derives from a study of early T cells in non-severe SARS-CoV-2 infection. Each CDR3 protein gets one entry after TCRdb re-called the 5' RACE reads with MiXCR. Among tens of thousands of distinct CDR3 sequences listed, around 16% were seen once. The germline gives CDR1 SNHLY, CDR2 FYNNEI. The CDR3 contains 12 residues. V lost 8 bases to trimming and J lost 4 bases, with 6 bases between them. This clonotype was seen a handful of times. The rearrangement links TRBV2 to TRBJ2-6; the D is unclear. The sequencing sample was made of whole blood. This clonotype was sampled from an adult who was a healthcare worker with PCR-confirmed SARS-CoV-2 infection or an uninfected control (not recorded which). For the CDR3, the DNA is TGTGCCAGCTCCAACGGGGCCAACGTCCTGACTTTC. Residues: CASSNGANVLTF.